This TCR beta chain was profiled in a study of T-cell memory formation after mild COVID-19. As for the study in general: Clustering of TCRs was largely donor specific.

TCR alpha and TCR beta cDNA libraries with sample barcodes and UMIs came from 5'RACE using constant-segment primers. TCRdb reanalysed the 5' RACE reads using MiXCR and keeps one entry per CDR3 protein. Found here are around 400,000 distinct CDR3 sequences, 20% to 25% of them singletons; the top ten hold roughly 8.7%. Comments on this clonotype: Its antigen is not known.

V was clipped by 6 bases and J by 5 bases; unmatched bases: 12. Per germline, CDR1 KGHSH and CDR2 LQKENI. The length of the CDR3 is 15 residues. Findings and limits, study-wide: A balance of CD4 and CD8 characterized clones contracting day 15 to 85, whereas later expanders leaned CD4+. Cross-reactive memory apparently joined, as some responding clones appeared in pre-infection memory.

The rearrangement joins TRBV18 to TRBJ2-7; 8 bases are shared with TRBD2. The clonotype comes from an adult woman who had mild COVID-19 (a few samples of this study predate the infection). Cell type and time point are not known. Sample: PBMCs or a T cell subset sorted from them (not recorded which). In DNA form, the CDR3 reads TGTGCCAGCTCGATTGAGGGGACTAGGAAGAACGAGCAGTACTTC. It specifies CASSIEGTRKNEQYF.